This entry concerns a single T cell receptor (beta chain). Its specificity is not known. V lost 2 bases, J lost 5 bases, and 3 bases lay in between. Per the germline V gene, CDR1 is SEHNR and CDR2 is FQNEAQ (reference sequence). The CDR3 runs to 11 residues. The data derive from a study of T cells in localized non-small cell lung cancer. TCRdb's copy holds only in-frame clones and misses some; the assay was immunoSEQ multiplex PCR. The table lists 50,000 or so clones, about 80% of them singletons. Study-level findings and limits: Appearance in adjacent lung was seen for a median 57 of the top 100 tumor clones. Higher T cell density in the blood was associated with longer overall survival, whereas higher adjacent-lung clonality associated with shorter survival. The study sequenced only one region of the tumor. As a result, intratumor heterogeneity could not be excluded and remains possible. Peak T cell clonality was found in uninvolved adjacent lung, exceeding tumor.

The sample here was peripheral blood, taken before any cancer treatment. This chain links TRBV7-9 with TRBJ2-5, with unresolved D. This receptor was obtained from a female donor at least 60 years old with stage II squamous cell lung carcinoma. The CDR3 sequence is CASSLIETQYF. The CDR3 DNA reads as TGTGCCAGCAGCTTAATCGAGACCCAGTACTTC.